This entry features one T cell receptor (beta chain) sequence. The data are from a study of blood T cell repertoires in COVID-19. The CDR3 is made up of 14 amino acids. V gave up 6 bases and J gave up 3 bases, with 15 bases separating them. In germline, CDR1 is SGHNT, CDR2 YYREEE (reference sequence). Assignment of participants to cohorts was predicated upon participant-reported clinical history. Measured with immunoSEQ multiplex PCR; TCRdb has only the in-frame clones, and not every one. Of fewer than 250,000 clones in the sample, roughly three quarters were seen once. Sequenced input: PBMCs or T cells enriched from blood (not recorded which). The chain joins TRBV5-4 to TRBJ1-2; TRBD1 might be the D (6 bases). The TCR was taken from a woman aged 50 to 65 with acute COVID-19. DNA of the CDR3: TGTGCCAGCACCGATTCCAGGGGCCACTATGGCTACACCTTC. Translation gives CASTDSRGHYGYTF.